What follows are 2 T cell receptor beta chains derived from one specimen sequenced in a study of chemoradiotherapy in HPV16-positive cancers. Sequenced by immunoSEQ multiplex PCR; TCRdb stores in-frame clones only, minus some. The sample lists tens of thousands of clones; approximately 90% were seen once. Sequenced material: blood, taken from a patient who underwent chemoradiotherapy. These receptors were taken from a human donor with HPV-associated anogenital cancer.

This clone was observed a few times. The V call is TRBV5-1, the J call TRBJ2-1, with 9 bases matching TRBD2. The CDR3 contains 13 residues. Germline trimming cut 7 bases from V and 5 bases from J; bases unmatched to any gene: 4. Per germline, CDR1 SGHRS and CDR2 YFSETQ. The CDR3 nucleotides are TGCGCCAGCCAGGTAGCGGGGGACAATGAGCAGTTCTTC. Its protein is CASQVAGDNEQFF.

The V and J genes are TRBV4-3 and TRBJ2-3; TRBD1 matches 9 bases. V lost 2 bases and J lost 5; bases outside the gene matches: 5. CDR3 length equals 15 residues. CDR1 is LGHNA, CDR2 YSLEER, per germline. DNA of the CDR3: TGCGCCAGCAGCCAAAGACAGGGGGAAAAAGATACGCAGTATTTT. Its protein is CASSQRQGEKDTQYF.